This T cell receptor beta chain came from a study of blood T cell repertoires in COVID-19. Study-level background: From the United States, Italy and Spain came samples of acute and convalescent COVID-19.

The germline V and J ends were trimmed by 2 bases and 3 bases, with 10 bases remaining between them. The germline gives CDR1 MDHEN, CDR2 SYDVKM. CDR3 size: 14 residues. Sequenced by immunoSEQ multiplex PCR; TCRdb stores in-frame clones only, minus some. The repertoire holds 120,000 to 150,000 clones, with 87% as singletons. Sequencing input: peripheral blood. The chain is built from TRBV28 and TRBJ1-2; the D gene is possibly TRBD1 (5 bases). The source is a woman between 45 and 65 years old with active or convalescent COVID-19. CDR3 bases: TGTGCCAGCAGTTTACTTGGACAAGACTATGGCTACACCTTC. Encoded protein: CASSLLGQDYGYTF.